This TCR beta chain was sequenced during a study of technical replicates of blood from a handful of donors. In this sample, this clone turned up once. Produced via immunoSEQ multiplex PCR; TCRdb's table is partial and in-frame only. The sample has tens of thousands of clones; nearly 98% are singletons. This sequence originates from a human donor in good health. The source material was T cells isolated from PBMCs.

The CDR3 sequence: CASSSYRDSNTGELFF. The DNA for the CDR3 is TGTGCCAGCAGTTCCTACCGGGACAGTAACACCGGGGAGCTGTTTTTT. The genes are TRBV28 and TRBJ2-2; 7 bases align to TRBD1. This CDR3 has 16 amino acids. Trimming removed 4 bases from V and 2 bases from J; junction bases left unmatched: 7. Germline values: CDR1 MDHEN, CDR2 SYDVKM.